Listed here are 23 T cell receptor beta chains from one sample, sequenced in a study of control samples from healthy donors and cancer patients. Produced via immunoSEQ multiplex PCR; TCRdb's table is partial and in-frame only. The table has about 58,000 clones, 70% to 90% seen once. Sample: PBMCs. Receptors originate from a woman in her fifties or sixties with lung cancer.

This sequence joins TRBV24-1 and TRBJ2-1, with 10 bases identical to TRBD1. The CDR3 has 16 residues. Per the germline V gene, CDR1 is KGHDR and CDR2 is SFDVKD. V was pared by 4 bases and J by 3 bases, with 5 bases of the junction left unmatched. The CDR3 here is CATSEKGQGYYNEQFF. The CDR3 DNA sequence: TGTGCCACCAGTGAAAAGGGACAGGGGTACTACAATGAGCAGTTCTTC.

The rearrangement links TRBV9 to TRBJ2-7; D is undetermined. The CDR3 runs to 14 residues. Germline V CDR1 and CDR2: SGDLS, YYNGEE. Trimming took off 4 bases at V and 0 bases at J, with 11 bases between the two ends. The DNA of the CDR3 is TGTGCCAGCAGCCCTCCGACCGGCTCCTACGAGCAGTACTTC. Protein sequence: CASSPPTGSYEQYF.

This clone was seen only once. The gene calls are TRBV5-4 and TRBJ2-7; 7 bases align to TRBD2. Trimming removed 0 bases from V and 3 bases from J; junction bases left unmatched: 3. The germline V gene has CDR1 SGHNT and CDR2 YYREEE (reference sequence). The CDR3 covers 14 residues. CDR3 in DNA: TGTGCCAGCAGCTTGGAGGGAGGGTACTACGAGCAGTACTTC. It codes for CASSLEGGYYEQYF.

The chain has TRBV3-1 (or the pseudogene TRBV3-2) and TRBJ1-3; D gene ambiguous. CDR1 and CDR2 (germline): LGHDT, YNNKEL (reference sequence). V dropped 8 bases and J dropped 2 bases, with 10 bases sitting between them. CDR3 length equals 13 residues. The DNA for the CDR3 is TGTGCCAGCGTCCGGGAGGCTGGAAACACCATATATTTT. It yields the protein CASVREAGNTIYF.

CDR3 coding DNA: TGTGCCAGCAGCTCGGGACAGGGGCTCTACAATGAGCAGTTCTTC. This gives the protein CASSSGQGLYNEQFF. The rearrangement links TRBV3-1 (or the pseudogene TRBV3-2) to TRBJ2-1; 10 bases map to TRBD1. CDR1 LGHDT and CDR2 YNNKEL come from the germline V gene (reference sequence). The CDR3 loop spans 15 amino acids. V dropped 5 bases and J dropped 3; count of bases not matched to a gene: 4.

The chain recombines TRBV10-1 with TRBJ2-5, with 7 bases that match TRBD2. Losses at the gene ends were 2 bases for V and 5 bases for J; bases not matched to a gene: 5. CDR3 size: 14 residues. CDR1 is WNHNN and CDR2 is SYGVQD in the germline V gene (reference sequence). CDR3 in amino acids: CASSEQRGGETQYF. Written as DNA, the CDR3 is TGCGCCAGCAGTGAGCAGAGGGGAGGGGAGACCCAGTACTTC.

This clone has just one count. The chain carries TRBV11-2 and TRBJ1-1; D gene uncertain. There are 15 residues in the CDR3. The ends were cut back, 0 bases at V and 0 bases at J, with 8 bases in the middle. Germline lookup yields CDR1 SGHAT and CDR2 FQNNGV. The CDR3 bases are TGTGCCAGCAGCTTAGAGCGGGTATTGAACACTGAAGCTTTCTTT. Its translation: CASSLERVLNTEAFF.

This clone was found once. The rearrangement uses TRBV7-9 and TRBJ1-2; no reliable D call. The CDR3 contains 15 residues. The germline V gene encodes CDR1 SEHNR and CDR2 FQNEAQ (reference sequence). V was trimmed by 2 bases and J by 0 bases, leaving 10 bases between them. The CDR3, as DNA: TGTGCCAGCAGCTTAACCGGACGGGCTAACTATGGCTACACCTTC. Residues: CASSLTGRANYGYTF.

The chain joins TRBV19 to TRBJ2-7, with unresolved D. In germline, CDR1 is LNHDA, CDR2 SQIVND (reference sequence). This CDR3 has 15 amino acids. V was cut by 4 bases and J by 3 bases, with 16 bases left in between. The CDR3 here is CASSKAALPYYEQYF. CDR3 in DNA: TGTGCCAGTAGTAAGGCTGCTCTTCCCTACTACGAGCAGTACTTC. Full variable domain (missing parts from reference TRBV19 and TRBJ2-7): DGGITQSPKYLFRKEGQNVTLSCEQNLNHDAMYWYRQDPGQGLRLIYYSQIVNDFQKGDIAEGYSVSREKKESFPLTVTSAQKNPTAFYLCASSKAALPYYEQYFGPGTRLTVT.

This chain links TRBV5-1 with TRBJ1-5; the match to TRBD1 covers 9 bases. The CDR3 runs 14 residues. From germline, CDR1 is SGHRS and CDR2 YFSETQ. The ends lost 4 bases at V and 4 bases at J; junction bases unmatched: 3. CDR3 region: CASSQGTGNQPQHF. In DNA form, the CDR3 reads TGCGCCAGCAGCCAGGGGACAGGGAATCAGCCCCAGCATTTT.

This clone was recorded once. The chain joins TRBV28 to TRBJ1-2; D remains unclear. The V and J ends lost 2 bases and 7 bases respectively, with 26 bases between them. Germline V gives CDR1 MDHEN, CDR2 SYDVKM. The CDR3 totals 18 residues. The CDR3 nucleotides read TGTGCCAGCAGTTTAGGGCAGCGTGGACTATATTTGCGAGGTGGCTACACCTTC. Translation: CASSLGQRGLYLRGGYTF.

The genes are TRBV19 and TRBJ2-2, with TRBD1 matching over 11 bases. Trimming removed 8 bases from V and 4 bases from J; junction bases left unmatched: 3. The length of the CDR3 is 14 residues. In germline, CDR1 is LNHDA, CDR2 SQIVND (reference sequence). The DNA for the CDR3 is TGTGCCAGTGGGGACAGGGGGTTCACCGGGGAGCTGTTTTTT. Residues: CASGDRGFTGELFF. Supplemented by reference TRBV19 and TRBJ2-2, the full variable domain reads DGGITQSPKYLFRKEGQNVTLSCEQNLNHDAMYWYRQDPGQGLRLIYYSQIVNDFQKGDIAEGYSVSREKKESFPLTVTSAQKNPTAFYLCASGDRGFTGELFFGEGSRLTVL.

The chain has TRBV12-3 or TRBV12-4 and TRBJ1-2; weak D call: TRBD1 (5 bases). V dropped 6 bases and J dropped 13 bases, with 15 bases sitting between them. The CDR3 is made up of 11 amino acids. CDR3 in DNA: TGTGCCAGCAGCCGCGGGGGGGTCCCCACCTTC. This encodes CASSRGGVPTF.

In this sample, this clone turned up once. V and J are TRBV6-5 and TRBJ1-3, with 8 bases fitting TRBD1. V gave up 5 bases and J gave up 4 bases; unmatched junction bases: 7. The CDR3 extends over 15 amino acids. Germline CDR1 reads MNHEY; CDR2 reads SVGAGI. The CDR3 region is CASSQTDRAGNTIYF. The CDR3, as DNA: TGTGCCAGCAGTCAAACGGACAGGGCCGGAAACACCATATATTTT.

The chain employs TRBV30 and TRBJ2-2, with 8 bases lining up with TRBD1. V was pared by 5 bases and J by 1 base, with 3 bases of the junction left unmatched. This CDR3 has 14 residues. CDR1 and CDR2 from the germline V gene are GTSNPN and SVGIG (reference sequence). This CDR3 is CAWSGTGNTGELFF. For the CDR3, the DNA is TGTGCCTGGTCCGGGACAGGGAACACCGGGGAGCTGTTTTTT.

The chain links TRBV6-5 to TRBJ1-1, with D hard to call. This CDR3 is 14 amino acids long. The germline V and J ends were trimmed by 7 bases and 3 bases, with 15 bases remaining between them. From germline, CDR1 is MNHEY and CDR2 SVGAGI. The CDR3 nucleotides read TGTGCCAGCAAGAGGGCGGTCTGGGACACTGAAGCTTTCTTT. It yields the protein CASKRAVWDTEAFF.

V is TRBV5-6 and J is TRBJ1-2; D unclear. CDR1 is SGHDT and CDR2 is YYEEEE in the germline V gene. V gave up 0 bases and J gave up 5 bases, with 14 bases separating them. The length of the CDR3 is 15 residues. CDR3 DNA: TGTGCCAGCAGCTTGGGGGTGTCCGGAGGGTATGGCTACACCTTC. Its translation: CASSLGVSGGYGYTF.

This chain links TRBV5-5 with TRBJ1-1; possibly TRBD1 for D (5 bases). The CDR3 has 13 amino acids. CDR1 and CDR2 from the germline V gene are SGHKS and YYEKEE (reference sequence). Trimming shortened V by 4 bases and J by 4 bases, and 11 bases separated the two germline ends. CDR3 coding DNA: TGTGCCAGCAGCCCAGGGATTGCCACTGAAGCTTTCTTT. It translates to CASSPGIATEAFF. The full variable domain, its missing parts supplied by reference TRBV5-5 and TRBJ1-1, is DAGVTQSPTHLIKTRGQQVTLRCSPISGHKSVSWYQQVLGQGPQFIFQYYEKEERGRGNFPDRFSARQFPNYSSELNVNALLLGDSALYLCASSPGIATEAFFGQGTRLTVV.

This chain joins TRBV30 and TRBJ2-3; D perhaps matches TRBD2 (6 bases). The germline V gene encodes CDR1 GTSNPN and CDR2 SVGIG (reference sequence). The CDR3 spans 15 residues. V lost 0 bases and J lost 0, with 10 bases in between. CDR3 sequence (DNA): TGTGCCTGGAGTGTAAGCGGGTTTAGCACAGATACGCAGTATTTT. Protein sequence: CAWSVSGFSTDTQYF.

The rearrangement uses TRBV10-3 and TRBJ2-5; D is ambiguous. This CDR3 has 14 amino acids. Trimming took 0 bases from V and 4 from J, leaving 9 bases between them. Germline V lookup: CDR1 ENHRY, CDR2 SYGVKD. The CDR3 coding sequence is TGTGCCATCAGTGAGTCGGGCCGTATAGAGACCCAGTACTTC. Residues: CAISESGRIETQYF.

This chain uses TRBV19 with TRBJ1-1; 9 bases are a match to TRBD1. V lost 3 bases, J lost 10 bases, and 6 bases stayed unmatched. This CDR3 contains 13 residues. Germline lookup yields CDR1 LNHDA and CDR2 SQIVND (reference sequence). The CDR3 coding sequence is TGTGCCAGTAGTATCCGGCAGGACAGGGGAGCTTTCTTT. Amino acids: CASSIRQDRGAFF. The variable domain in full, completed from reference TRBV19 and TRBJ1-1, reads DGGITQSPKYLFRKEGQNVTLSCEQNLNHDAMYWYRQDPGQGLRLIYYSQIVNDFQKGDIAEGYSVSREKKESFPLTVTSAQKNPTAFYLCASSIRQDRGAFFGQGTRLTVV.

The chain joins TRBV28 to TRBJ2-5; possibly TRBD1 for D (5 bases). Between the trimmed V and J ends, which lost 6 bases and 0 bases, there was a span of 23 bases. Germline values: CDR1 MDHEN, CDR2 SYDVKM. The CDR3 extends over 18 amino acids. The CDR3 spells CASSRTFRPVPDQETQYF. The CDR3 region has the DNA TGTGCCAGCAGCCGGACATTCCGCCCCGTGCCTGACCAAGAGACCCAGTACTTC.

The chain uses TRBV19 and TRBJ1-5; TRBD1 might be the D (5 bases). The ends were cut back, 2 bases at V and 4 bases at J, with 18 bases in the middle. Germline lookup yields CDR1 LNHDA and CDR2 SQIVND (reference sequence). The CDR3 is 17 amino acids. The chain's CDR3 is CASSIPLGGLGNQPQHF. CDR3 coding DNA: TGTGCCAGTAGTATACCCCTCGGGGGGTTAGGAAATCAGCCCCAGCATTTT.